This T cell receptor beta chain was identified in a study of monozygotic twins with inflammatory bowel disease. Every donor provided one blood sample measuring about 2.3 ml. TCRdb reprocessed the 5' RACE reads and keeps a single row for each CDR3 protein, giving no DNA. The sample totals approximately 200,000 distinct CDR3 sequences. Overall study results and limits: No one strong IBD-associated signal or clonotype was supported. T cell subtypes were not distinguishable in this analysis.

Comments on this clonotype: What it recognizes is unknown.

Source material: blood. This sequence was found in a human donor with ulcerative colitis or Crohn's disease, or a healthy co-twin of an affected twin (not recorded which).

CDR3 sequence: CSAPSGTENTGELFF. The chain is built from TRBV20-1 and TRBJ2-2; TCRdb selects TRBD1, and the lack of DNA leaves this call unchecked. CDR1 DFQATT and CDR2 SNEGSKA come from the germline V gene (reference sequence). The CDR3 totals 15 residues.